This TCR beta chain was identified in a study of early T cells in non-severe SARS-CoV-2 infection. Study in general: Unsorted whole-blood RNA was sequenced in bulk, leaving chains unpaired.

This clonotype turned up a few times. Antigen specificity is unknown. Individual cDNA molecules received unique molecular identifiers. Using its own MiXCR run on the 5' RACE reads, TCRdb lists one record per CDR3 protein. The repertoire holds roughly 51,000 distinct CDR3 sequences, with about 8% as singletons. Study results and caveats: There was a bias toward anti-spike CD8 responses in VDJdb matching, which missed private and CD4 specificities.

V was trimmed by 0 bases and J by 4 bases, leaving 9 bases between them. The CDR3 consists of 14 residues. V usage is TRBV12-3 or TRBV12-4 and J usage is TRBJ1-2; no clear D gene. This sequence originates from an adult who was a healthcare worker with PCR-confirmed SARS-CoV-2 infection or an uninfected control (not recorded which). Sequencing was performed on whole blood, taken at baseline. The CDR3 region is CASSLAETVYGYTF. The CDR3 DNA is TGTGCCAGCAGTTTAGCGGAGACGGTCTATGGCTACACCTTC.